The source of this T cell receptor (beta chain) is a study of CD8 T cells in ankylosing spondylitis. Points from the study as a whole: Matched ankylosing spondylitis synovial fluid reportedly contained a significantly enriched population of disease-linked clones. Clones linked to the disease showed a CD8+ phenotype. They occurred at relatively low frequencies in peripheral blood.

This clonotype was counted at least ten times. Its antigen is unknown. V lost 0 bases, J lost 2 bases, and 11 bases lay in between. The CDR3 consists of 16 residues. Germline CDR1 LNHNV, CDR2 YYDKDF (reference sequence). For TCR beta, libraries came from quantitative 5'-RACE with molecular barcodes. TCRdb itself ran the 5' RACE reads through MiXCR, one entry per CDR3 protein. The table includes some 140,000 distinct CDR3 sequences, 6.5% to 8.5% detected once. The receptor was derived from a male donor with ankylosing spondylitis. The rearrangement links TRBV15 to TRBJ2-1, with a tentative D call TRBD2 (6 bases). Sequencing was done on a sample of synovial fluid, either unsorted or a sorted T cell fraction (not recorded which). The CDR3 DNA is TGTGCCACCAGCAGAGATAAACTAGCCCCCTACAATGAGCAGTTCTTC. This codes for CATSRDKLAPYNEQFF.